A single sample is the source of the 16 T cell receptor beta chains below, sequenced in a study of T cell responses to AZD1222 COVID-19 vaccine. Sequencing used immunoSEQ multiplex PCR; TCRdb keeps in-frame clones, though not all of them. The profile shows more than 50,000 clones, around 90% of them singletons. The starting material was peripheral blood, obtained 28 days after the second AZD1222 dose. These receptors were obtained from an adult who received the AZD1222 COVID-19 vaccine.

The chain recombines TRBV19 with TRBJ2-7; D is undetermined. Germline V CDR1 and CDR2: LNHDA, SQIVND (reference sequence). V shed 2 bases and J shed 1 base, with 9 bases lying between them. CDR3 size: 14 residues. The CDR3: CASSILVNSYEQYF. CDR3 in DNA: TGTGCCAGTAGTATACTGGTTAATTCCTACGAGCAGTACTTC.

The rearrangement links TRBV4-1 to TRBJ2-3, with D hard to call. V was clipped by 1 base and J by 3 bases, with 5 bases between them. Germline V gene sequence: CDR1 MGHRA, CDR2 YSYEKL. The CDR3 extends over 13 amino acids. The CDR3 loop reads CASSQGVTDTQYF. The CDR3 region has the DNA TGCGCCAGCAGCCAAGGGGTAACAGATACGCAGTATTTT.

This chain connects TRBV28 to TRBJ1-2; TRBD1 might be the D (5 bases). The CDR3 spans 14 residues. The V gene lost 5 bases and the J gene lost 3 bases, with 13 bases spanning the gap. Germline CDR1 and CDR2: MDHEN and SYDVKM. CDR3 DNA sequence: TGTGCCAGCAGTCCACAGGACGCCTACTATGGCTACACCTTC. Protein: CASSPQDAYYGYTF.

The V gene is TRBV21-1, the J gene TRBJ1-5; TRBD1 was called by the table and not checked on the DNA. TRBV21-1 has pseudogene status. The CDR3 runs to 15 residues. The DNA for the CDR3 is TGTGCCAGCAGCGCCAGGGGTTTCGGCAATCAGCCCCAGCATTTT. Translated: CASSARGFGNQPQHF.

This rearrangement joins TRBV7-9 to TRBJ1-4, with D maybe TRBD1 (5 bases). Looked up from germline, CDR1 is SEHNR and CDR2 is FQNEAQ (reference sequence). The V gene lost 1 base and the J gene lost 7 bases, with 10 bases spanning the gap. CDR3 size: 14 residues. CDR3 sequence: CASSLGTGGEKLFF. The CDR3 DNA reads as TGTGCCAGCAGCTTAGGTACAGGCGGTGAAAAACTGTTTTTT.

CDR3 sequence (DNA): TGTGCCAGCAGCCAAGGGGCTAGCGAGCAGTTCTTC. It encodes CASSQGASEQFF. The chain uses TRBV3-1 (or the pseudogene TRBV3-2) and TRBJ2-1; tentative D call: TRBD2 (5 bases). Deletions cut 1 base from V and 10 bases from J, with 8 bases between. The CDR3 loop spans 12 amino acids. Germline V gene lookup returns CDR1 LGHDT and CDR2 YNNKEL (reference sequence).

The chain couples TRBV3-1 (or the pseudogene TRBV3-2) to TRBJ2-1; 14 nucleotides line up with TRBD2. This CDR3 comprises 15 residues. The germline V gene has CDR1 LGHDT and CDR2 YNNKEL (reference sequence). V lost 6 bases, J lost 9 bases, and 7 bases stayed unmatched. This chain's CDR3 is CASSRRLAGGGEQFF. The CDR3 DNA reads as TGTGCCAGCAGTCGAAGACTAGCGGGAGGGGGTGAGCAGTTCTTC.

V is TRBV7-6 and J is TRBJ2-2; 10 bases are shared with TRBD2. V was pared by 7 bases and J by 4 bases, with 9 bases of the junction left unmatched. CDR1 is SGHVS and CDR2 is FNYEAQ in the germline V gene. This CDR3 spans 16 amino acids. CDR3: CASTKLAGSPTGELFF. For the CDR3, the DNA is TGTGCCAGCACCAAACTAGCGGGATCCCCCACCGGGGAGCTGTTTTTT.

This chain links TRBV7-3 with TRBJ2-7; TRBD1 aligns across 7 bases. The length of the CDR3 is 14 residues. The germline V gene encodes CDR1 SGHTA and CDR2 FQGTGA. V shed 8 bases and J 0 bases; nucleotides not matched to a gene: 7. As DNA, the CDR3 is TGTGCCAGCTGGACAGGTTTAAGCTCCTACGAGCAGTACTTC. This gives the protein CASWTGLSSYEQYF.

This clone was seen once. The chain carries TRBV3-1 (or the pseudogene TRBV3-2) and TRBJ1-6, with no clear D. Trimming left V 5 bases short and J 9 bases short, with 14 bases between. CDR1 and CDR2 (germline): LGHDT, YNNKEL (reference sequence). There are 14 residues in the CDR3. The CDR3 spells CASSSSSTASPLHF. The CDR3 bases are TGTGCCAGCAGCTCTTCAAGTACCGCTTCACCCCTCCACTTT.

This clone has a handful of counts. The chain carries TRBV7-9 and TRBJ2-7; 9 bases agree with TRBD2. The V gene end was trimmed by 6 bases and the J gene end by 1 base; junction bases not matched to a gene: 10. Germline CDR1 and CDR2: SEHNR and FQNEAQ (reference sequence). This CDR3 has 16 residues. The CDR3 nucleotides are TGTGCCAGCAGTTGGCCGACTAGCGGTGGGTCCTACGAGCAGTACTTC. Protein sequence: CASSWPTSGGSYEQYF.

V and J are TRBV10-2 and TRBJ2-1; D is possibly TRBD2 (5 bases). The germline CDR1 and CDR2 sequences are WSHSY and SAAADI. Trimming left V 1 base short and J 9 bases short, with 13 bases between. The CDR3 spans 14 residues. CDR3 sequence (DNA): TGCGCCAGCAGTGAGTTTCCCGCCGCGGGTGAGCAGTTCTTC. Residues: CASSEFPAAGEQFF.

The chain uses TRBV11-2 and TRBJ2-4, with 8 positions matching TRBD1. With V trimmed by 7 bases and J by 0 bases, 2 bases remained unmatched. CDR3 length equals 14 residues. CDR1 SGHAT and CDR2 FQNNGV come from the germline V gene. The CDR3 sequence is CASTGGEAKNIQYF. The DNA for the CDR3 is TGTGCCAGCACAGGGGGCGAAGCCAAAAACATTCAGTACTTC.

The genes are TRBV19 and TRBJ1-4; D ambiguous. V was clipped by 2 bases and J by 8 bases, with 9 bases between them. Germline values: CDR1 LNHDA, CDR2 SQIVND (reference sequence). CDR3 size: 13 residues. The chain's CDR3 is CASSIMKQEKLFF. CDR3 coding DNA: TGTGCCAGTAGTATAATGAAGCAGGAAAAACTGTTTTTT.

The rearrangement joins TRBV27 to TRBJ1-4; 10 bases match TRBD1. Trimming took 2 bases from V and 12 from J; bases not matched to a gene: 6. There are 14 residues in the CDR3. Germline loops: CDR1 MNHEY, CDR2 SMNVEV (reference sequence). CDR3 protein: CASSLRDRGLELFF. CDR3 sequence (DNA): TGTGCCAGCAGTTTAAGGGACAGGGGCCTGGAACTGTTTTTT.

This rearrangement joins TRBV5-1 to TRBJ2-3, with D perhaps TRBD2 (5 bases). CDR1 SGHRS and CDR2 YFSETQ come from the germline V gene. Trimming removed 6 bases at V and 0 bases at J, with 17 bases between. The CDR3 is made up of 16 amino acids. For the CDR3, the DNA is TGCGCCAGCACTCAGAGCGGCGGACTTAGCACAGATACGCAGTATTTT. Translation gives CASTQSGGLSTDTQYF.